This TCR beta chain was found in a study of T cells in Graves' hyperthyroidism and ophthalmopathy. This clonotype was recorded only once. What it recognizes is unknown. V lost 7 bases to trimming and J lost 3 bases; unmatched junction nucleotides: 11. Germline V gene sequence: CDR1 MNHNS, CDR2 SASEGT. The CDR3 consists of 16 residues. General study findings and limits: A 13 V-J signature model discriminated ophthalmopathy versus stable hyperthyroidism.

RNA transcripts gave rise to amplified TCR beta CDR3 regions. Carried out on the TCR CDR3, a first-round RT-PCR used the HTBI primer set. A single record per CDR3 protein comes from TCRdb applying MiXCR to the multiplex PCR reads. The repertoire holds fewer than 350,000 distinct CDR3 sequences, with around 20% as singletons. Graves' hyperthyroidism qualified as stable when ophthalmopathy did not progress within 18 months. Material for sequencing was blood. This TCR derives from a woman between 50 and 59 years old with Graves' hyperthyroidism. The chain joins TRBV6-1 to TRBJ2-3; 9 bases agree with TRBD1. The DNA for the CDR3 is TGTGCCAGCATTGCCACCGGGACAGGGAGGACAGATACGCAGTATTTT. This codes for CASIATGTGRTDTQYF.